A single TCR beta chain is shown here with its context. The antigen remains undetermined. The repertoire was sequenced with immunoSEQ multiplex PCR; TCRdb's copy has only in-frame clones and lacks some. The sample has tens of thousands of clones, roughly 90% seen once. Trimming pared 1 base from V and 0 bases from J, leaving 10 bases between. Germline-derived CDR1 and CDR2 are SGHAT and FQNNGV. The CDR3 runs 17 residues. This entry belongs to a study of T cells in localized non-small cell lung cancer. General study points: When the top 100 tumor clones were examined, a median approximately 62 of them also appeared in the adjacent lung, which was paired and uninvolved. Heterogeneity remains possible because sequencing was limited to only one tumor region.

The receptor was isolated from a female donor at least 60 years old with stage I lung adenocarcinoma. Material: peripheral blood, obtained before any cancer treatment. This sequence joins TRBV11-2 and TRBJ2-6; perhaps TRBD2 as D (5 bases). CDR3 sequence (DNA): TGTGCCAGCAGCTTAGGTCGGGGATACTCTGGGGCCAACGTCCTGACTTTC. Its protein is CASSLGRGYSGANVLTF.